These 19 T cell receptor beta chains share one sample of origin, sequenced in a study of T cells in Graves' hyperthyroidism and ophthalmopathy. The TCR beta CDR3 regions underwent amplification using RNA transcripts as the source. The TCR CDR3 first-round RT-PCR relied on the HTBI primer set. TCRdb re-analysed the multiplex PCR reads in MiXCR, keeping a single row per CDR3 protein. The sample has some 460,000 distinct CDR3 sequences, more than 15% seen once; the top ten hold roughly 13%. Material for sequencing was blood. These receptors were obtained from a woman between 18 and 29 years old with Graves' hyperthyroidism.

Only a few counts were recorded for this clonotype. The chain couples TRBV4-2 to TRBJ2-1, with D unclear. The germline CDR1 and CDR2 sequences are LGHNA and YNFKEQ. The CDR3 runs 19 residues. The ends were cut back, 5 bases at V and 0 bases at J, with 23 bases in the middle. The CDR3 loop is CASSYPGGRITHSYNEQFF. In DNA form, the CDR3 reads TGTGCCAGCAGCTATCCGGGCGGTAGGATTACTCACTCCTACAATGAGCAGTTCTTC.

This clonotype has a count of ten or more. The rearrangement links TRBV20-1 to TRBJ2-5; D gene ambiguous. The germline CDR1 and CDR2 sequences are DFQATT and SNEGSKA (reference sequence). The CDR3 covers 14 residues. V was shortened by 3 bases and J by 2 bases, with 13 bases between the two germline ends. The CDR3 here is CSASGVDPQETQYF. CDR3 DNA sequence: TGCAGTGCTAGTGGGGTCGACCCACAAGAGACCCAGTACTTC.

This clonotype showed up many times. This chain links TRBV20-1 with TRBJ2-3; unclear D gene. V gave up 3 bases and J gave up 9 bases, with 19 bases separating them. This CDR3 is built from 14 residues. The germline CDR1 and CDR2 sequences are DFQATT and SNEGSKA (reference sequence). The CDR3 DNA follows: TGCAGTGCTAGTTACTCGGCAACGGTTGGCACGCAGTATTTT. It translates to CSASYSATVGTQYF.

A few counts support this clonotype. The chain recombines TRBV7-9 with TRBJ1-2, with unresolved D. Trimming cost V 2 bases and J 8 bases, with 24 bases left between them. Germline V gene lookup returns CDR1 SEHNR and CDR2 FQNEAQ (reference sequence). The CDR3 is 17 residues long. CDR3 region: CASSLPLRAEDPSGYTF. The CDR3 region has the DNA TGTGCCAGCAGCTTACCTTTGAGGGCAGAGGACCCCTCCGGCTACACCTTC.

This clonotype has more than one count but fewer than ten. CDR3 in amino acids: CASSLVGDYEQYF. The CDR3 DNA follows: TGTGCCAGCAGCTTGGTGGGAGACTACGAGCAGTACTTC. The V and J genes are TRBV5-4 and TRBJ2-7; tentative D call: TRBD2 (5 bases). Germline values: CDR1 SGHNT, CDR2 YYREEE (reference sequence). V lost 0 bases to trimming and J lost 3 bases, with 7 bases between them. The CDR3 has 13 residues.

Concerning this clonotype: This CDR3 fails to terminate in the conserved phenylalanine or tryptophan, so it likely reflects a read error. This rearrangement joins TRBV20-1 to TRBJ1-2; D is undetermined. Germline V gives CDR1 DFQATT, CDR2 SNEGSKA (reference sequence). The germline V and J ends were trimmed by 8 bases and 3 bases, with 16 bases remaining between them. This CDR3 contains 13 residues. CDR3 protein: CSPLLKADYGYTL. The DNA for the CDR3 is TGCAGTCCCCTCTTAAAGGCGGACTATGGCTACACCCTC.

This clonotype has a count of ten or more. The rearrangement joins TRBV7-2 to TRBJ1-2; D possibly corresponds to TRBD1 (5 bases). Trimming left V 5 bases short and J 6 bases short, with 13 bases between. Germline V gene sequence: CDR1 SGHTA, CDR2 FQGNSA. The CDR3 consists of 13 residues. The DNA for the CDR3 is TGTGCCAGCAGCGAACAGGAAATCGATGGCTACACCTTC. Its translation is CASSEQEIDGYTF.

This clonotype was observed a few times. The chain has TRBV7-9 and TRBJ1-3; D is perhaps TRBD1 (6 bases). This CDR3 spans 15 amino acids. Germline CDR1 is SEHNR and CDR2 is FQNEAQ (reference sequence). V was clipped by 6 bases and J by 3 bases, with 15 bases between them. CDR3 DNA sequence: TGTGCCAGCAGGCCCAAAGGGGGGAGTGGAAACACCATATATTTT. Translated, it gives CASRPKGGSGNTIYF.

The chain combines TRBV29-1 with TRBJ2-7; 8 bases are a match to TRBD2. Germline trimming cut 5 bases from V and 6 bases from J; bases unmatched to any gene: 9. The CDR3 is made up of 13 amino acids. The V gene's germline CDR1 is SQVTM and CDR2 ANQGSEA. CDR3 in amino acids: CSVHGGAGSEQYF. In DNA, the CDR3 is TGCAGCGTTCACGGGGGGGCGGGCTCCGAGCAGTACTTC.

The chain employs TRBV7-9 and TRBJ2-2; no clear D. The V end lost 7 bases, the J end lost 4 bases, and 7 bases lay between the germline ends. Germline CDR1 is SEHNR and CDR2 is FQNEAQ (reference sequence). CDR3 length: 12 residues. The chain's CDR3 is CASTRSTGELFF. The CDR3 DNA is TGTGCCAGCACCCGTAGCACCGGGGAGCTGTTTTTT.

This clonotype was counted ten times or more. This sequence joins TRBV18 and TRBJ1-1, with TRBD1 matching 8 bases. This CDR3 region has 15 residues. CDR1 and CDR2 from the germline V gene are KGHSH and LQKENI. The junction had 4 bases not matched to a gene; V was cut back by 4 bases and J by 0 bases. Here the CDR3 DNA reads TGTGCCAGCTCACAACAGGGGGGTATGAACACTGAAGCTTTCTTT. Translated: CASSQQGGMNTEAFF.

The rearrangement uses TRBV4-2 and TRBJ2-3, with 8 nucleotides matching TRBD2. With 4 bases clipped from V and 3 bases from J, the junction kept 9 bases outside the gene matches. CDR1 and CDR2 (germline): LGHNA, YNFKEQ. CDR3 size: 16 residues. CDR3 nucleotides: TGTGCCAGCAGCCGCCGGGAGGGCCGAGGAACAGATACGCAGTATTTT. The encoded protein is CASSRREGRGTDTQYF.

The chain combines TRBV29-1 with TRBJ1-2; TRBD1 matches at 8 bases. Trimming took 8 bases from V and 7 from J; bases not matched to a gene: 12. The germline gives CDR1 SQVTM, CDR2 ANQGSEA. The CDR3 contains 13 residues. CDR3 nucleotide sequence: TGCAGCACAAAGGACAGGGAGAGGTTTGGCTACACCTTC. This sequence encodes CSTKDRERFGYTF.

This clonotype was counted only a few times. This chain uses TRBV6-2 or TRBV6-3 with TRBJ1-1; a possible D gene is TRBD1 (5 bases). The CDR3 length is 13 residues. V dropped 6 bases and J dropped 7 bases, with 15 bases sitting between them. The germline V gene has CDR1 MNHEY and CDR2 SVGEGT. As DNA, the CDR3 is TGTGCCAGCAGCCAAGGGGCCCCGGGTGAAGCTTTCTTT. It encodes CASSQGAPGEAFF.

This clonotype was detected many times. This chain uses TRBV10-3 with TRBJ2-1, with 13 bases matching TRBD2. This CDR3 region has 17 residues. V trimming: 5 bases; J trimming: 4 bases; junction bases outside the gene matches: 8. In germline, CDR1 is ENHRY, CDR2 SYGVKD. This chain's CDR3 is CAISPRTSGGLYNEQFF. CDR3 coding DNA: TGTGCCATCAGTCCAAGGACTAGCGGGGGCCTTTACAATGAGCAGTTCTTC.

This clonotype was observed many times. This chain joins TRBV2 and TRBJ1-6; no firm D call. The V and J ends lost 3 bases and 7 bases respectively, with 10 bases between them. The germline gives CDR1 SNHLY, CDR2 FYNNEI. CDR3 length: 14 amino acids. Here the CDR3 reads CASSESNVNSPLHF. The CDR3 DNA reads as TGTGCCAGCAGTGAGTCCAACGTCAATTCACCCCTCCACTTT.

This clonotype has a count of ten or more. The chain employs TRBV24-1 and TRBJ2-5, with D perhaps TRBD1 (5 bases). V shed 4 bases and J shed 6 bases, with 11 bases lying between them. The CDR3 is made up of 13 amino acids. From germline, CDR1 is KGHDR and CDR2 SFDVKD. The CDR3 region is CATSDSGLQTQYF. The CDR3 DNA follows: TGTGCCACCAGTGACTCAGGGCTACAGACCCAGTACTTC.

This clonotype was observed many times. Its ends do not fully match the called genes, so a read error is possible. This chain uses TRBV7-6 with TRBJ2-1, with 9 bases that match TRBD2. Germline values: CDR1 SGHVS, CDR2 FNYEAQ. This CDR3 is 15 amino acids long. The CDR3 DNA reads TGTGCCAGCAGCCCCCAGACTAGCGGAAACAAAGAGCAGTTCTTC. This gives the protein CASSPQTSGNKEQFF.

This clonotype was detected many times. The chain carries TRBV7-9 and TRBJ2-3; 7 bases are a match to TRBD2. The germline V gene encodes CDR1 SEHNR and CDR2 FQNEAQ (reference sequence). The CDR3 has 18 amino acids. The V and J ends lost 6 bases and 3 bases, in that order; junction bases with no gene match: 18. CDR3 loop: CASSTIPNSVGGTDTQYF. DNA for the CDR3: TGTGCCAGCAGTACCATCCCGAATTCTGTGGGAGGGACAGATACGCAGTATTTT.